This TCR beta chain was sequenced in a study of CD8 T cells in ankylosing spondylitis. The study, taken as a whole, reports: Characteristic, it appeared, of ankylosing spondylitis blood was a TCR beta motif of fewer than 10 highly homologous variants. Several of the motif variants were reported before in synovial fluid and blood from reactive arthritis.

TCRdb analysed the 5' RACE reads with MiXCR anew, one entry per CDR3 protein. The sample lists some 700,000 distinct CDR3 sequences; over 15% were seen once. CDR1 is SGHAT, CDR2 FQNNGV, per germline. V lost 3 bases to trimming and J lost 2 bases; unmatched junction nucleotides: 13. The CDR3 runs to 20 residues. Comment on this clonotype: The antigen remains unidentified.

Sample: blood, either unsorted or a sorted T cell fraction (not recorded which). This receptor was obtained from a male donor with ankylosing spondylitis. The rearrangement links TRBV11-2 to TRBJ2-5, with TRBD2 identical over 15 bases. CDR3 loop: CASSFWPPGLAGGPQETQYF. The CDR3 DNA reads TGTGCCAGCAGCTTCTGGCCGCCGGGACTAGCGGGAGGCCCTCAAGAGACCCAGTACTTC.